The rows below give T cell receptor beta chains drawn from one sample of a study of CD8 T cells in ankylosing spondylitis. TCRdb called the 5' RACE reads again in MiXCR, with one record for every CDR3 protein. Among approximately 140,000 distinct CDR3 sequences listed, 40% to 50% were seen once. The material sequenced was synovial fluid, either unsorted or a sorted T cell fraction (not recorded which). The receptors come from a male donor with ankylosing spondylitis. The conserved cysteine and the conserved F or W are not part of the CDR3 here. Not all rows give a size; the values are once, few, many and, for expanded clones, a class.

J	size	V	CDR3
TRBJ1-6	few	TRBV6-1	ASTETGENSPLH
TRBJ1-2	NA	TRBV19	ASSIGPGAYGYT
TRBJ1-5	NA	TRBV7-2	ASSKGRLLQPQH
TRBJ2-1	NA	TRBV20-1	SATPGLAYNEQF
TRBJ2-5	NA	TRBV12-3/TRBV12-4	ASSSPGLAGGPRETQY
TRBJ2-7	NA	TRBV20-1	SAKASGNRPYEQY
TRBJ1-2	NA	TRBV18	ASSPHRPGWGYT
TRBJ2-1	NA	TRBV20-1	SASSWGGVLDEQF
TRBJ2-2	NA	TRBV5-1	ASSLRWNTGELF
TRBJ2-2	NA	TRBV4-2	ASSQGLGLASTGELF
TRBJ2-3	few	TRBV25-1	ASSEYGGGHRDTQY
TRBJ2-2	NA	TRBV7-9	ASSESGTSPGELF
TRBJ1-1	few	TRBV7-9	ASGSGNTEAF
TRBJ1-1	few	TRBV7-8	ASRGIGNEAF
TRBJ1-5	few	TRBV11-2	ASSLDWGALMGLPQH
TRBJ2-5	few	TRBV5-1	ASSCTGYEETQY
TRBJ1-3	NA	TRBV7-7	ASSPGAGNTIY
TRBJ1-1	few	TRBV25-1	ASRGLQGGAF
TRBJ1-2	NA	TRBV27	ASSPGSEGYGYT
TRBJ1-2	NA	TRBV2	ASSEVSAVNYGYT
TRBJ2-7	NA	TRBV7-6	ASSPEVGTDYEQY
TRBJ1-1	NA	TRBV7-8	ASSLESQINTEAF
TRBJ2-3	few	TRBV4-2	ASSQDGGTGGDTQY
TRBJ1-2	NA	TRBV4-1	ASSQVWTAYGYT
TRBJ1-1	NA	TRBV6-1	ASGLNPFVMNTEAF
TRBJ1-2	NA	TRBV12-3/TRBV12-4	ASILAGDRVRNYGYT
TRBJ2-3	NA	TRBV2	ASRRLAGGLILDTQY
TRBJ2-7	NA	TRBV20-1	SASSPLVSYEQY
TRBJ2-7	NA	TRBV27	ASSFSTGGSYEQY
TRBJ1-2	NA	TRBV7-9	ASSPDRHYGYT
TRBJ2-2	few	TRBV19	ASSISGGPYSGELF
TRBJ2-3	few	TRBV27	ASSFDVTSATDTQY
TRBJ2-2	NA	TRBV5-6	ASSPTGLATGELF
TRBJ2-7	NA	TRBV12-3/TRBV12-4	ASILRGRGRPAEQY
TRBJ2-7	NA	TRBV12-3/TRBV12-4	ASSLGWARRQY
TRBJ1-2	NA	TRBV7-6	ASSLSPMGVYYGYT
TRBJ1-5	few	TRBV18	ASSRGGTRYSNQPQH
TRBJ2-2	NA	TRBV28	ASSLCLFKEGTSGVENTGELF
TRBJ2-7	NA	TRBV4-1	ASSRLAGEVYEQY
TRBJ1-2	many	TRBV29-1	SAVNLGYGYT
TRBJ2-2	few	TRBV14	ASSQDFRDGELF
TRBJ2-1	NA	TRBV2	ASSEGYDLYNEQF
TRBJ2-1	NA	TRBV7-8	ASSDIAGATYNEQF
TRBJ2-7	NA	TRBV29-1	SVEGQSDEQY
TRBJ1-1	NA	TRBV7-9	ASSLARGNQGSGEAF